This record looks at one T cell receptor (beta chain) sequence and its context. Antigen unknown. These data are taken from a study of Ad26.COV2.S vaccination and SARS-CoV-2 variants. The wider study: Ad26.COV2.S given intramuscularly, once or twice 56 days apart. Whole-study findings and limits: The analyses of TCR breadth and depth may have understated the size of total T cell responses. The placebo group had lower spike-specific TCR breadth than the vaccine recipients did.

Sample treatment: some 19 received Ad26.COV2.S at low or high dose, single or two shots; about 5 received placebo; per-sample allocation not given. On day 63 after the first injection, vaccine and placebo recipients gave samples. Sequencing was performed with immunoSEQ multiplex PCR; in TCRdb, only in-frame clones are kept and a portion is missing. The sample yields about 350,000 clones, around 88% seen once. The CDR3 length is 14 residues. Unmatched junction bases numbered 11, after V lost 11 bases and J lost 3 bases. Germline loops: CDR1 MDHEN, CDR2 SYDVKM. The rearrangement uses TRBV28 and TRBJ2-7; 9 bases agree with TRBD2. The clonotype comes from a person between 18 and 60 years old who received the Ad26.COV2.S COVID-19 vaccine or a placebo. Source: peripheral blood, taken in a trial of Ad26.COV2.S vaccine versus placebo. The CDR3 region is CASMRSGSLYEQYF. The CDR3 bases are TGTGCCTCGATGCGTAGCGGGAGCCTCTACGAGCAGTACTTC.